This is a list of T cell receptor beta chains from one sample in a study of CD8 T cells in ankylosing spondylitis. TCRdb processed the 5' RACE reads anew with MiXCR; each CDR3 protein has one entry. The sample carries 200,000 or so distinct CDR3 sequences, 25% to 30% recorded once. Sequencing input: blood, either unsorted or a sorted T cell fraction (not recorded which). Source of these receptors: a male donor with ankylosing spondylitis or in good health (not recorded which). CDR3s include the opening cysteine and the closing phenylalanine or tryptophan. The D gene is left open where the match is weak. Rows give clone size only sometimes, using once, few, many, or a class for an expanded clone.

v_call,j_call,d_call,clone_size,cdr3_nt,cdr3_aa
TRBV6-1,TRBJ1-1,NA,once,TGTGCCAGCAGTGCATACTGGGTGTTCTTT,CASSAYWVFF
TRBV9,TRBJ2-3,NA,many,TGTGCCAGCGGAGGACCGAGCACAGATACGCAGTATTTT,CASGGPSTDTQYF
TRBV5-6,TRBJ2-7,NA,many,TGTGCCAGCAGCTTGGTAGGAGGGATCTCCTACGAGCAGTACTTC,CASSLVGGISYEQYF
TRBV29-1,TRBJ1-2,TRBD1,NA,TGCAGCGCGAGGACAGGGGGCGCTAACTATGGCTACACCTTC,CSARTGGANYGYTF
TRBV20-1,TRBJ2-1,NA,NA,TGCAGTGGTGGGGGGGCGATGAGAGAGCAGTTCTTC,CSGGGAMREQFF
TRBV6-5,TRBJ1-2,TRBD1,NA,TGTGCCAGCAGTTACCAAGACAGGGGAAGCTATGGCTACACCTTC,CASSYQDRGSYGYTF
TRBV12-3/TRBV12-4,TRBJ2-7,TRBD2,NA,TGTGCCAGCCTCAGGCGGGCTAGCGGGGAGGAGAGGTACGAGCAGTACTTC,CASLRRASGEERYEQYF
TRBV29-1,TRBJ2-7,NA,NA,TGCAGCGTTGAAGATCCAGGGAAAACCTACGAGCAGTACTTC,CSVEDPGKTYEQYF
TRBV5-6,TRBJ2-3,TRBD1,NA,TGTGCCAGCAGCTCGGGACAGGGGGCGAAAGCAGATACGCAGTATTTT,CASSSGQGAKADTQYF
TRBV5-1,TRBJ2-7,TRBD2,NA,TGCGCCAGCAGCTTGGCCGGGACTAGCGGAGTCTTC,CASSLAGTSGVF
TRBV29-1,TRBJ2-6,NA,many,TGCAGCGTATCGGGGGAGAACCCAAACTCTGGGGCCAACGTCCTGACTTTC,CSVSGENPNSGANVLTF
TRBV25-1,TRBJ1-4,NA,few,TGTGCCAGCAGCCCATGGACAGCCTATGATGAAAAACTGTTTTTT,CASSPWTAYDEKLFF
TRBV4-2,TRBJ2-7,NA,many,TGTGCCAGCAGCCAGGATAAGGGACCCCGGGAGCAGTACTTC,CASSQDKGPREQYF
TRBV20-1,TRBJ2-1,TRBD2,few,TGCAGTGCTGGGGGACTAGCGGGAGGGCTCCCCTACAATGAGCAGTTCTTC,CSAGGLAGGLPYNEQFF
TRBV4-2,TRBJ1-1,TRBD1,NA,TGTGCCAGCACCCAAGCGGCAGGGGGGATGAACACTGAAGCTTTCTTT,CASTQAAGGMNTEAFF
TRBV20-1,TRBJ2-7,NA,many,TGCAGTGCTACGGACGACTACGAGCAGTACTTC,CSATDDYEQYF
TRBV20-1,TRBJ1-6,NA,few,TGCAGTGCCAGGCAGAGTAATTCACCCCTCCACTTT,CSARQSNSPLHF
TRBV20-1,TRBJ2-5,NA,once,TGCAGTGCTAGAGGCTCGTTCCCCCTTCAAGAGACCCAGTACTTC,CSARGSFPLQETQYF
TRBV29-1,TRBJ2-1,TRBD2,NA,TGCAGCGTTGACCTAGCGGGTCTCAATGAGCAGTTCTTC,CSVDLAGLNEQFF
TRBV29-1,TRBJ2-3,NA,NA,TGCAGCGTTGGGGGGGTGGACACAGATACGCAGTATTTT,CSVGGVDTDTQYF
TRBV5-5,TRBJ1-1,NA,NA,TGTGCCAGCAGCTTACAGGGCAGTCGGACTGAAGCTTTCTTT,CASSLQGSRTEAFF
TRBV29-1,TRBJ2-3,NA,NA,TGCAGCGTTGCGGGCGCGAACACAGATACGCAGTATTTT,CSVAGANTDTQYF
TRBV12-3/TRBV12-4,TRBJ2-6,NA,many,TGTGCCAGCAGTTTTACTGGGGCCAACGTCCTGACTTTC,CASSFTGANVLTF
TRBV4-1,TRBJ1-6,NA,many,TGCGCCAGCAGCCAAGATCCTCTAAATTCACCCCTCCACTTT,CASSQDPLNSPLHF
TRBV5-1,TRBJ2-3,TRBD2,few,TGCGCCAGCCAGACTAGCGGGACAGGCACAGATACGCAGTATTTT,CASQTSGTGTDTQYF
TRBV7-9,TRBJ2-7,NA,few,TGTGCCAGCAGCCCATTTCGGGACTCCACATCCTACGAGCAGTACTTC,CASSPFRDSTSYEQYF
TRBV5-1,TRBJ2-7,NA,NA,TGCGCCAGCACCTGGGGGCCGGGAGCCAGGGAGCAGTACTTC,CASTWGPGAREQYF
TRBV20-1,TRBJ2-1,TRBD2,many,TGCAGTGCTATCGAATGGGGCGGGAGTGAGCAGTTCTTC,CSAIEWGGSEQFF
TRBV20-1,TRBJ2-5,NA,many,TGCAGTGCTAGACAGACAAGGTACCAAGAGACCCAGTACTTC,CSARQTRYQETQYF
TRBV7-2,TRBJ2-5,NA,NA,TGTGCCAGCAGCTTCAGGGTCCAAGAGACCCAGTACTTC,CASSFRVQETQYF
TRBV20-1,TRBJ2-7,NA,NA,TGCAGTGCTAGCAGGGGCCCAACCCTGTACGAGCAGTACTTC,CSASRGPTLYEQYF
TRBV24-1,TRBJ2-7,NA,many,TGTGCCACCAGTGCTGGGGAGAAGCAGTACTTC,CATSAGEKQYF
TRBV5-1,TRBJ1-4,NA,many,TGCGCCAGCAGCCGATCGGGGAGTGAAAAACTGTTTTTT,CASSRSGSEKLFF
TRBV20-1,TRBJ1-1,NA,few,TGCAGTGCTAGAAGAGAGGGCGAGGCTTTCTTT,CSARREGEAFF
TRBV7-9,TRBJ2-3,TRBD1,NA,TGTGCCAGCAGCTTAGATCGGACAGGGGGGGCAGATACGCAGTATTTT,CASSLDRTGGADTQYF
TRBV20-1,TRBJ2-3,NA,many,TGCAGTGCGAGAGAACAAATCACAGATACGCAGTATTTT,CSAREQITDTQYF
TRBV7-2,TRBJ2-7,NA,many,TGTGCCAGCAGACTGGACAGACAGTACGAGCAGTACTTC,CASRLDRQYEQYF